The rows below give T cell receptor beta chains drawn from one sample of a study of PD-1 blockade in classical Hodgkin lymphoma. The protocol was immunoSEQ multiplex PCR, while the TCRdb copy is restricted to in-frame clones and leaves out a portion. The data contain about 25,000 clones, approximately 95% of them seen just once; the ten biggest clones take up about 4.3%. Sequencing used peripheral blood mononuclear cells (PBMCs). Receptor source: a human donor with classical Hodgkin lymphoma. The CDR3 runs from the conserved cysteine through the conserved F or W. D genes are given only for firm matches. Clone sizes are given selectively: once, few, many, or a class where the clone is expanded.

>TRBD1|.|TRBJ1-2|TRBV19
TGTGCCAGTAGGGACAGGGGAAACTATGGCTACACCTTC
CASRDRGNYGYTF
>TRBD1|.|TRBJ2-7|TRBV6-1
TGTGCCATTCGACAGGGGGCGCGTGAGCAGTACTTC
CAIRQGAREQYF
>TRBD1|.|TRBJ2-1|TRBV5-4
TGTGCCAGCAGCTTTACAGGGGTAAATGAGCAGTTCTTC
CASSFTGVNEQFF
>.|.|TRBJ1-4|TRBV28
TGTGCCAGCAGTTTATTGGGGGAAAAACTGTTTTTT
CASSLLGEKLFF
>.|.|TRBJ2-5|TRBV4-1
TGCGCCAGCAGCAGGGGTGAGACCCAGTACTTC
CASSRGETQYF
>TRBD2|.|TRBJ2-5|TRBV7-2
TGTGCCAGCAGTTGGACTAGCGGGGGGGCTTTAGAGACCCAGTACTTC
CASSWTSGGALETQYF
>TRBD1|.|TRBJ1-5|TRBV18
TGTGCCAGCTCAAGGACAGGGCAGGGCAATCAGCCCCAGCATTTT
CASSRTGQGNQPQHF
>.|.|TRBJ2-1|TRBV10-2
TGCGCCAGCACCCCGAAAGGGAATGAGCAGTTCTTC
CASTPKGNEQFF
>.|.|TRBJ2-5|TRBV27
TGTGCCAGCAGCCGAGTCGGGCCGGACCCAGGGACCCAGTACTTC
CASSRVGPDPGTQYF
>.|.|TRBJ2-2|TRBV19
TGTGCCAGTAGCATCAGCGCGAACACCGGGGAGCTGTTTTTT
CASSISANTGELFF
>TRBD2|.|TRBJ2-3|TRBV7-6
TGTGCCAGCAGCTCCGCTAGCGGATCTAGCACAGATACGCAGTATTTT
CASSSASGSSTDTQYF
>TRBD1|.|TRBJ2-7|TRBV11-2
TGTGCCAGCAGCTCGGGACAGTTCTACGAGCAGTACTTC
CASSSGQFYEQYF
>TRBD1|once|TRBJ1-3|TRBV28
TGTGCCAGCAGTTTATTGACAGGGGGTTTTGCTGGAAACACCATATATTTT
CASSLLTGGFAGNTIYF
>TRBD2|.|TRBJ2-3|TRBV6-5
TGTGCCAGTGCTAGCGGGAGGGCCCCAGATACGCAGTATTTT
CASASGRAPDTQYF
>.|.|TRBJ2-5|TRBV2
TGTGCCAGCAGTGAAATAATCCGGCAGACCCAGTACTTC
CASSEIIRQTQYF
>TRBD1|.|TRBJ2-7|TRBV10-3
TGTGCCATCAGTGAGAGGGGGACAGGGCCTTTCGAGCAGTACTTC
CAISERGTGPFEQYF
>.|.|TRBJ2-1|TRBV27
TGTGCCAGCGGAGGGGGGGCGGGAGACTCCTACAATGAGCAGTTCTTC
CASGGGAGDSYNEQFF
>.|.|TRBJ1-2|TRBV11-3
TGTGCCAGCAGCTTAGATCTCTCGGCGTTATCGGGCTACACCTTC
CASSLDLSALSGYTF
>TRBD2|.|TRBJ2-1|TRBV4-3
TGCGCCAGCAGCCACAGAACAGCCGGGACTAGCGGTTACAATGAGCAGTTCTTC
CASSHRTAGTSGYNEQFF
>.|.|TRBJ2-3|TRBV5-1
TGCGCCAGCAGCTTGTCGGCAGGGGGCACAGATACGCAGTATTTT
CASSLSAGGTDTQYF
>.|.|TRBJ2-1|TRBV5-5
TGTGCCAGCAGCTGGACGACTAGTTACAATGAGCAGTTCTTC
CASSWTTSYNEQFF
>.|once|TRBJ2-7|TRBV11-3
TGTGCCAGCAGCTTAGCTCGGGACGCTTGGGGGCCTCTCTACGAGCAGTACTTC
CASSLARDAWGPLYEQYF
>TRBD1|.|TRBJ2-3|TRBV5-4
TGTGCCAGCAGCTCCCCGGGACAGGGGAAGGGAACAGATACGCAGTATTTT
CASSSPGQGKGTDTQYF
>TRBD1|once|TRBJ1-1|TRBV29-1
TGCAGCGTTGATAGGGGACAGGGAGTACCTGAAGCTTTCTTT
CSVDRGQGVPEAFF
>.|.|TRBJ2-3|TRBV6-1
TGTGCCAGCAGTGAAGCCGGGGGCACTAGCACAGATACGCAGTATTTT
CASSEAGGTSTDTQYF
>TRBD1|.|TRBJ1-5|TRBV15
TGTGCCACCAGCAGAGAAGGGGGCCGCGGTCAGCCCCAGCATTTT
CATSREGGRGQPQHF
>TRBD1|.|TRBJ2-5|TRBV12-5
TGTGCTAGTGGTTTGGGGATCCGGGACAGGGTGGGAGAGACCCAGTACTTC
CASGLGIRDRVGETQYF
>TRBD2|.|TRBJ2-3|TRBV7-2
TGTGCCAGCAGAGCTAGCGGGAGGGCCCCGACAGATACGCAGTATTTT
CASRASGRAPTDTQYF
>TRBD2|.|TRBJ2-5|TRBV5-8
TGTGCCAGCAGCCCCGGGGTAGCGGGGGTGAACCAAGAGACCCAGTACTTC
CASSPGVAGVNQETQYF
>TRBD2|once|TRBJ2-3|TRBV10-3
TGTGCCATCAGTATTTCAGGGACTAGCGCAGATACGCAGTATTTT
CAISISGTSADTQYF
>TRBD2|.|TRBJ2-1|TRBV9
TGTGCCAGCAGCCCTCCCCCTGGACTAGCGGGTACTGTTCCTTCCTACAATGAGCAGTTCTTC
CASSPPPGLAGTVPSYNEQFF
>.|.|TRBJ2-6|TRBV5-6
TGTGCCAGCAGCTTGCGTGCCAACGTCCTGACTTTC
CASSLRANVLTF
>TRBD2|.|TRBJ2-1|TRBV7-8
TGTGCCAGCAGCGCTCCGGGGGGGGTTCAGGACAATGAGCAGTTCTTC
CASSAPGGVQDNEQFF
>.|once|TRBJ2-2|TRBV5-1
TGCGCCAGCAGCCCAAGGACCGACACCGGGGAGCTGTTTTTT
CASSPRTDTGELFF
>.|.|TRBJ2-3|TRBV7-2
TGTGCCAGCAGCGGCATTCTAGGGGGAGGCACAGATACGCAGTATTTT
CASSGILGGGTDTQYF
>TRBD1|.|TRBJ1-6|TRBV27
TGTGCCAGCAGCCCGGACAGGGCAGGGAATTCACCCCTCCACTTT
CASSPDRAGNSPLHF
>.|.|TRBJ2-7|TRBV4-2
TGTGCCAGCAGCCAAGATTCGGCGACCGGCTCCTACGAGCAGTACTTC
CASSQDSATGSYEQYF
>TRBD1|once|TRBJ1-2|TRBV2
TGTGCCAGCAGGGGCAGATTGACAGGGGGCCCAGTGCGGGGCTACACCTTC
CASRGRLTGGPVRGYTF
>TRBD2|.|TRBJ2-7|TRBV5-1
TGCGCCAGCAGCTTGGGGCCGGGGGGATACTACGAGCAGTACTTC
CASSLGPGGYYEQYF
>.|.|TRBJ1-1|TRBV11-2
TGTGCCAGCAGCTTGGAGAACACTGAAGCTTTCTTT
CASSLENTEAFF
>.|.|TRBJ1-2|TRBV12-5
TGTGCTAGTGGTTTGGTAGAGACAAACGGCTACACCTTC
CASGLVETNGYTF
>.|.|TRBJ1-2|TRBV19
TGTGCCAGTAGTAGCAAACAAACCCCCGCCTATGGCTACACCTTC
CASSSKQTPAYGYTF
>.|once|TRBJ1-1|TRBV7-9
TGTGCCAGCAGCTTCGGACCTAACACTGAAGCTTTCTTT
CASSFGPNTEAFF
>TRBD1|.|TRBJ2-7|TRBV7-8
TGTGCCAGCAGCTTAGGGACAGGGGGCGTGAAGCCCTACGAGCAGTACTTC
CASSLGTGGVKPYEQYF
>.|.|TRBJ2-3|TRBV5-1
TGCGCCAGCAGCTACGACAGGCCCGCAGATACGCAGTATTTT
CASSYDRPADTQYF
>TRBD1|.|TRBJ1-2|TRBV30
TGTGCCTGGGTCCCATCCGGAGGGACAGGGTTTTTTACGGGGAAGGGCTACACCTTC
CAWVPSGGTGFFTGKGYTF
>.|.|TRBJ1-1|TRBV19
TGTGCCAGTAGCGCCAGGGGCACTGAAGCTTTCTTT
CASSARGTEAFF
>.|.|TRBJ2-5|TRBV7-9
TGTGCCAGCAGCCCCCACGAGAGCCAAGAGACCCAGTACTTC
CASSPHESQETQYF
>.|few|TRBJ1-1|TRBV2
TGTGCCAGCGGCCCCGGTGAGAACACTGAAGCTTTCTTT
CASGPGENTEAFF
>.|.|TRBJ1-6|TRBV6-5
TGTGCCAGCAGTCGACAGGATAATTCACCCCTCCACTTT
CASSRQDNSPLHF
>.|.|TRBJ2-2|TRBV18
TGTGCCAGCTCACCCCCGGGCAGGGGCAGAACCGGGGAGCTGTTTTTT
CASSPPGRGRTGELFF
>.|.|TRBJ2-2|TRBV7-6
TGTGCCAGCAGCTTGGGGTTAAACACCGGGGAGCTGTTTTTT
CASSLGLNTGELFF
>TRBD2|once|TRBJ2-2|TRBV7-8
TGTGCCAGCAGCCCTCCGGGACTAGCGGGAGTGATAACACCCGGGGAGCTGTTTTTT
CASSPPGLAGVITPGELFF
>TRBD1|.|TRBJ2-2|TRBV7-2
TGTGCCAGCAGCTTCACGGGGGGACAGGGCAGAACCGGGGAGCTGTTTTTT
CASSFTGGQGRTGELFF